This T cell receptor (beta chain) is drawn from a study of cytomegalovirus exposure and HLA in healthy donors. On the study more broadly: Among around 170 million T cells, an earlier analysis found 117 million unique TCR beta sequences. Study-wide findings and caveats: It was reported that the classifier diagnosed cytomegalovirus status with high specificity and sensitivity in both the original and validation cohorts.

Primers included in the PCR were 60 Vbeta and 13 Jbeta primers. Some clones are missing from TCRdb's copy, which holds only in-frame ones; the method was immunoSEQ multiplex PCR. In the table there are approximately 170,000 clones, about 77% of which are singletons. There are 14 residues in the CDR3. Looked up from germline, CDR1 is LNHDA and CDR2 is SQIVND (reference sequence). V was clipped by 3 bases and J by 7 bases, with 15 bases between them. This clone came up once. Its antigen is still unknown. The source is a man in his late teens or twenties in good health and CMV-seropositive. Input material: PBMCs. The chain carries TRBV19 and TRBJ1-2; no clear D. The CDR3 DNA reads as TGTGCCAGTAGTATGGGCCGCCGCCAGGTTGGCTACACCTTC. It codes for CASSMGRRQVGYTF. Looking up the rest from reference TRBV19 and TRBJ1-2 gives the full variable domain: DGGITQSPKYLFRKEGQNVTLSCEQNLNHDAMYWYRQDPGQGLRLIYYSQIVNDFQKGDIAEGYSVSREKKESFPLTVTSAQKNPTAFYLCASSMGRRQVGYTFGSGTRLTVV.